This record concerns one TCR beta chain sequence. The length of the CDR3 is 14 residues. Germline CDR1 SEHNR, CDR2 FQNEAQ (reference sequence). Germline trimming cut 10 bases from V and 4 bases from J; bases unmatched to any gene: 12. The entry originates in a study of blood T cell repertoires in COVID-19. Authors' data handling: Amplification of reference gene primers provided the estimated nucleated cell counts. TCRdb's table, derived via immunoSEQ multiplex PCR, lists solely in-frame clones and lacks some. The V and J calls and clone size are taken from that table; D and trimming were inferred from the DNA. The profile shows 300,000 to 400,000 clones, about 87% of them singletons.

This TCR was recovered from a human donor in a cohort sampled during active COVID-19. J is TRBJ1-1 and V is TRBV7-9; 7 bases fit TRBD1. Sequenced material: peripheral blood. In DNA form, the CDR3 reads TGTGCCACCGAAAAACAGGGGATTAGCACTGAAGCTTTCTTT. Protein product: CATEKQGISTEAFF.